This TCR beta chain stems from a study of CD8 T cells in ankylosing spondylitis. The CDR3 has 15 amino acids. The ends were cut back, 0 bases at V and 5 bases at J, with 12 bases in the middle. Germline lookup yields CDR1 SGHKS and CDR2 YYEKEE (reference sequence). General observations from the study: With a CD8+ phenotype, disease-linked clones were relatively rare in peripheral blood. Among TCR beta sequences, a motif of roughly 8 highly homologous variants appeared characteristic of ankylosing spondylitis blood.

Quantitative 5'-RACE with molecular barcodes generated TCR beta libraries. TCRdb used MiXCR to reprocess the 5' RACE reads, holding one entry per CDR3 protein. The sample contains 700,000 to 850,000 distinct CDR3 sequences, 10% to 15% of which appear only once. This clonotype was counted many times. The antigen is undetermined. The chain combines TRBV5-5 with TRBJ2-1; maybe TRBD2 (6 bases). This clonotype was sampled from a male donor with ankylosing spondylitis. Sequencing was performed on blood, either unsorted or a sorted T cell fraction (not recorded which). CDR3 sequence (DNA): TGTGCCAGCAGCTTGGGTCCGTGGGGGGACAATGAGCAGTTCTTC. Translation gives CASSLGPWGDNEQFF.